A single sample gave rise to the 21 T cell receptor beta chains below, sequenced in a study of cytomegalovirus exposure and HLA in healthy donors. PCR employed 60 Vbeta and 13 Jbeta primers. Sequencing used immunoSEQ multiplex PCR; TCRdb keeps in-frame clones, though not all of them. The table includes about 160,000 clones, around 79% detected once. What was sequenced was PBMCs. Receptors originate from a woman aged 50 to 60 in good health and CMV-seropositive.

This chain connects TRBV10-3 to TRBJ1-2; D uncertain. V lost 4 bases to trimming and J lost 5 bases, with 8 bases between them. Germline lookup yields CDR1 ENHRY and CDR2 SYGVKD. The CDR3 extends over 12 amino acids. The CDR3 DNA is TGTGCCATCAGTGCTGAGGGTTATGGCTACACCTTC. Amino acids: CAISAEGYGYTF.

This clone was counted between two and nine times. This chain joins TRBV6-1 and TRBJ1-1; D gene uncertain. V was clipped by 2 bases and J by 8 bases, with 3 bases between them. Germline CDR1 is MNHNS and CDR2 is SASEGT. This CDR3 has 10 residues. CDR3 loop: CASSELEAFF. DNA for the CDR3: TGTGCCAGCAGTGAACTGGAAGCTTTCTTT.

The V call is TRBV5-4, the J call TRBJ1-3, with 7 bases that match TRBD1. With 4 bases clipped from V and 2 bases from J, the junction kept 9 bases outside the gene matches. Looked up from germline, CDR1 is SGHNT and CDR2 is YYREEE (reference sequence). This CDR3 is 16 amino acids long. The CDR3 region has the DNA TGTGCCAGCAGCCCGGGGGCGCAGGGGGCTGGAAACACCATATATTTT. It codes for CASSPGAQGAGNTIYF.

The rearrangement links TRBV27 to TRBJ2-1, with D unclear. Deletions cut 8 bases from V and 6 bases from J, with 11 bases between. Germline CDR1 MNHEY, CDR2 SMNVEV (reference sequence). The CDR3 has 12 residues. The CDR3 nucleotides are TGTGCCAGCGGGTTGAGGCGCAATGAGCAGTTCTTC. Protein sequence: CASGLRRNEQFF.

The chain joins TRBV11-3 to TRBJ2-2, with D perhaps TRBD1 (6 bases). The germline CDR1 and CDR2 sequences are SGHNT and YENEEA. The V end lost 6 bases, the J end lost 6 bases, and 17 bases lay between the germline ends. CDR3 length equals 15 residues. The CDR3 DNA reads TGTGCCAGCAGGAAGAATTCCCAGGGGTCCGGGGAGCTGTTTTTT. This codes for CASRKNSQGSGELFF.

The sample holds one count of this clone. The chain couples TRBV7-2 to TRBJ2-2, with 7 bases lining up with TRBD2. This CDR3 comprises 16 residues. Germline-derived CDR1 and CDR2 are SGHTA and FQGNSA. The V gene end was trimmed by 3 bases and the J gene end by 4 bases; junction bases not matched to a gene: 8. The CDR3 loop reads CASSLSLLARTGELFF. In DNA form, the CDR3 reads TGTGCCAGCAGCTTGTCCTTACTAGCGCGCACCGGGGAGCTGTTTTTT.

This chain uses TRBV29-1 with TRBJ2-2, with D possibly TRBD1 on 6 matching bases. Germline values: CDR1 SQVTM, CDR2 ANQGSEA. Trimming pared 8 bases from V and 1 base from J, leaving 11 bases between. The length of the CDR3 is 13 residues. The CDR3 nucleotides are TGCAGCCCACGGACAGAGAACACCGGGGAGCTGTTTTTT. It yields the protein CSPRTENTGELFF.

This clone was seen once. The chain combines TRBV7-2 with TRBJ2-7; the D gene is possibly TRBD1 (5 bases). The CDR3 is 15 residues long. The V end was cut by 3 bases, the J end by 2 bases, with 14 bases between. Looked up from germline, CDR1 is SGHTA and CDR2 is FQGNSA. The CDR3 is CASSFSRSGPYEQYF. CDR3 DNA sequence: TGTGCCAGCAGCTTCTCAAGGTCAGGGCCCTACGAGCAGTACTTC.

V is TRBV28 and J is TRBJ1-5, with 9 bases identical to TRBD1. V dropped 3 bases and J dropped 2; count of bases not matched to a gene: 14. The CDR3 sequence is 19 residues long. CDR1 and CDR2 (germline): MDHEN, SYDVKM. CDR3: CASSLPGTGSLRGNQPQHF. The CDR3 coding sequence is TGTGCCAGCAGTTTGCCCGGGACAGGGAGCCTCAGGGGCAATCAGCCCCAGCATTTT.

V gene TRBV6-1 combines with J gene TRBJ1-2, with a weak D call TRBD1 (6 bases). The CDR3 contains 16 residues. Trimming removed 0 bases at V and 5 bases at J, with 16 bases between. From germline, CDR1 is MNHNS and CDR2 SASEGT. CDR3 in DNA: TGTGCCAGCAGTGAAGCGGTTCGGGGGGCGCGATATGGCTACACCTTC. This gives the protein CASSEAVRGARYGYTF.

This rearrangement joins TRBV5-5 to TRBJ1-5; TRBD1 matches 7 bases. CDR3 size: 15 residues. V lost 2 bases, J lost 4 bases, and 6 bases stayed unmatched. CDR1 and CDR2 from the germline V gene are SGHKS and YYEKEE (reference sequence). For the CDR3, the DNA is TGTGCCAGCAGCTTCCTAGGGACAGTAAATCAGCCCCAGCATTTT. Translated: CASSFLGTVNQPQHF.

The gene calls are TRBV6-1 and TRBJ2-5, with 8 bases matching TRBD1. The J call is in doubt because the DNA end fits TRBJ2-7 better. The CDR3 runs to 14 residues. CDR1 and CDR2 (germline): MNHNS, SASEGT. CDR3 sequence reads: CATRTGPRSYEQYF. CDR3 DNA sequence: TGTGCCACTCGGACAGGGCCCCGCTCCTACGAGCAGTACTTC.

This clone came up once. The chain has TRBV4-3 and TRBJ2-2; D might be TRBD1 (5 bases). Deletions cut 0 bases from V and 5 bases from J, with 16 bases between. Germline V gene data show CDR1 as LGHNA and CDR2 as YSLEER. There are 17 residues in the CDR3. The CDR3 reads CASSQEETPGWTGELFF. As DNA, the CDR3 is TGCGCCAGCAGCCAAGAAGAAACTCCAGGGTGGACCGGGGAGCTGTTTTTT.

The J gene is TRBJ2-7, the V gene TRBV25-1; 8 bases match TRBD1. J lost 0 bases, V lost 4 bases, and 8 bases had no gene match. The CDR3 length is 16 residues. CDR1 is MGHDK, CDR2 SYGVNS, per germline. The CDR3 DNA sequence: TGTGCCAGCAGTGGGGCCGGGACAGGTTACTCCTACGAGCAGTACTTC. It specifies CASSGAGTGYSYEQYF.

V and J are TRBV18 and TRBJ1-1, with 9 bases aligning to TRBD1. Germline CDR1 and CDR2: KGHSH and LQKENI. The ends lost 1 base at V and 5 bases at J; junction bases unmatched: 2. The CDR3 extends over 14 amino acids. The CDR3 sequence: CASSPLGTGTEAFF. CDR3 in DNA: TGTGCCAGCTCACCACTGGGGACAGGGACTGAAGCTTTCTTT.

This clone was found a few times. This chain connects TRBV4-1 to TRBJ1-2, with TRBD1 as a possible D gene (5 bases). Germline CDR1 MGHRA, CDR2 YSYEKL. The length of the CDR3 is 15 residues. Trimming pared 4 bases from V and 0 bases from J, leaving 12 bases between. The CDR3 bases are TGCGCCAGCAGCCGGGAGGGGATAGCTAACTATGGCTACACCTTC. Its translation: CASSREGIANYGYTF.

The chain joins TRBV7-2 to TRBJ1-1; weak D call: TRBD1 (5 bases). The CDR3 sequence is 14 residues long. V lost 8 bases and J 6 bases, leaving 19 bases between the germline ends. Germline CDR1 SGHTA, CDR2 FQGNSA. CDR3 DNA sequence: TGTGCCAGCTCCGTTAGGCGGGGCGCATCTGAAGCTTTCTTT. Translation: CASSVRRGASEAFF.

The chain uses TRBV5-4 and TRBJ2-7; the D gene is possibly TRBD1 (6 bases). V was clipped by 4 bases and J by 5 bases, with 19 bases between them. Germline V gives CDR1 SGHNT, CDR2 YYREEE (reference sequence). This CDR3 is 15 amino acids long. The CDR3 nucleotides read TGTGCCAGCAGCGAGGGACACACCATAGTCGACGAGCAGTACTTC. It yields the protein CASSEGHTIVDEQYF. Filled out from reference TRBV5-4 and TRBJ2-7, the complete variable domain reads ETGVTQSPTHLIKTRGQQVTLRCSSQSGHNTVSWYQQALGQGPQFIFQYYREEENGRGNFPPRFSGLQFPNYSSELNVNALELDDSALYLCASSEGHTIVDEQYFGPGTRLTVT.

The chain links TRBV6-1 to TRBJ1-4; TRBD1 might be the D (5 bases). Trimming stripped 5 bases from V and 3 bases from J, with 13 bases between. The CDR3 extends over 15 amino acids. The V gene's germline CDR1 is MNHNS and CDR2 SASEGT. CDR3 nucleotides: TGTGCCAGCAGTAAAAACAGGAACCCTAATGAAAAACTGTTTTTT. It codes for CASSKNRNPNEKLFF.

This chain's CDR3 is CASIQTGNYGYTF. CDR3 DNA: TGTGCCAGCATTCAAACAGGGAACTATGGCTACACCTTC. This chain links TRBV28 with TRBJ1-2; D perhaps matches TRBD1 (6 bases). In germline, CDR1 is MDHEN, CDR2 SYDVKM. The CDR3 totals 13 residues. Trimming pared 7 bases from V and 2 bases from J, leaving 11 bases between.

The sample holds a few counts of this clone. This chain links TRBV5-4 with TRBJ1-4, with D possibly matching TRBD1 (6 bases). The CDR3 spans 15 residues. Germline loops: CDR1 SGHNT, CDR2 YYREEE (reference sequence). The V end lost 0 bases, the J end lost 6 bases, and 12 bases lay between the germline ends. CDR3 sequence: CASSLGGGRDEKLFF. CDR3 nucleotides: TGTGCCAGCAGCTTGGGAGGGGGTCGAGATGAAAAACTGTTTTTT.